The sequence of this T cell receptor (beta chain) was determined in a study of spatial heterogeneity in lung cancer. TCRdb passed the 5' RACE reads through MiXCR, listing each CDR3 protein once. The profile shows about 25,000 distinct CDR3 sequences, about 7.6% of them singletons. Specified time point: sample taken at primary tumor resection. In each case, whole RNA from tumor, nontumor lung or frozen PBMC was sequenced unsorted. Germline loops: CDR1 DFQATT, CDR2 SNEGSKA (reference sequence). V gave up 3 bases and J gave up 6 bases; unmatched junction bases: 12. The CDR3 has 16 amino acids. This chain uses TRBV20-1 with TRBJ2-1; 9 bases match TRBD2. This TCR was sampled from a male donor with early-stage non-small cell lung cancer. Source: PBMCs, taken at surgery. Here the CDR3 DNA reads TGCAGTGCTAGGGGGGAGGATGTAGCGGGAGCCAATGAGCAGTTCTTC. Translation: CSARGEDVAGANEQFF.